This entry lists 20 T cell receptor beta chains sequenced from one sample in a study of PD-L1 blockade in urothelial cancer. This sample's time point: peripheral blood 6 weeks after treatment start. Only in-frame clones appear in the TCRdb table, and some are missing; sequencing was by immunoSEQ multiplex PCR. The repertoire consists of around 38,000 clones, with 86% occurring once and the leading ten covering roughly a quarter. The sample was PBMCs, taken around atezolizumab (anti-PD-L1) treatment. The receptors here all came from a man aged 55-75 years with urothelial cancer.

CDR3 amino acids: CASSLVFQAQETQYF. In DNA form, the CDR3 reads TGTGCCAGCAGCTTGGTTTTCCAGGCTCAAGAGACCCAGTACTTC. The J gene is TRBJ2-5, the V gene TRBV5-4; no firm D call. There are 15 residues in the CDR3. Germline CDR1 reads SGHNT; CDR2 reads YYREEE (reference sequence). Deletions cut 0 bases from V and 2 bases from J, with 11 bases between.

Written as DNA, the CDR3 is TGTGCCTGGAACCCGGGACAGGCATACAATGAGCAGTTCTTC. As protein: CAWNPGQAYNEQFF. This rearrangement joins TRBV30 to TRBJ2-1; 8 bases fit TRBD1. Per germline, CDR1 GTSNPN and CDR2 SVGIG (reference sequence). The CDR3 is made up of 14 amino acids. V shed 4 bases, J shed 4 bases, and the junction held 6 bases outside the gene matches.

This chain connects TRBV19 to TRBJ2-6; D is possibly TRBD2 (6 bases). Germline loops: CDR1 LNHDA, CDR2 SQIVND (reference sequence). V dropped 3 bases and J dropped 0 bases, with 6 bases sitting between them. The CDR3 runs to 15 residues. The CDR3 nucleotides read TGTGCCAGTAGTATCGGGAGCTCTGGGGCCAACGTCCTGACTTTC. As protein: CASSIGSSGANVLTF.

In nucleotides, the CDR3 is TGTGCCAGCAGCTTAGCTGGAACTAGCGGGAATGAGCAGTTCTTC. It yields the protein CASSLAGTSGNEQFF. This chain joins TRBV7-2 and TRBJ2-1; 9 bases fit TRBD2. The CDR3 consists of 15 residues. The germline gives CDR1 SGHTA, CDR2 FQGNSA. The V gene end was trimmed by 0 bases and the J gene end by 7 bases; junction bases not matched to a gene: 4.

The chain joins TRBV18 to TRBJ2-7; 10 nucleotides line up with TRBD1. The CDR3 length is 15 residues. Trimming cost V 6 bases and J 0 bases; bases outside gene matches: 5. CDR1 KGHSH and CDR2 LQKENI come from the germline V gene. CDR3 protein: CASSGQGPSSYEQYF. The CDR3 DNA follows: TGTGCCAGCTCGGGACAGGGGCCAAGCTCCTACGAGCAGTACTTC.

The rearrangement uses TRBV2 and TRBJ2-7, with 12 bases matching TRBD2. CDR1 and CDR2 from the germline V gene are SNHLY and FYNNEI. The CDR3 runs 15 residues. V dropped 6 bases and J dropped 2; count of bases not matched to a gene: 5. CDR3 amino acids: CASRPRTSGTYEQYF. CDR3 sequence (DNA): TGTGCCAGCAGACCAAGGACTAGCGGGACCTACGAGCAGTACTTC.

J is TRBJ2-7 and V is TRBV5-1, with 8 bases identical to TRBD1. Germline CDR1 and CDR2: SGHRS and YFSETQ. J lost 2 bases, V lost 3 bases, and 10 bases had no gene match. The CDR3 covers 16 residues. The DNA for the CDR3 is TGCGCCAGCAGCTACTACCGGGACAGGAGACCCTACGAGCAGTACTTC. It is translated as CASSYYRDRRPYEQYF.

The chain combines TRBV6-1 with TRBJ1-1; 7 nucleotides line up with TRBD1. Germline assignment: CDR1 MNHNS and CDR2 SASEGT. V shed 10 bases and J 0 bases; nucleotides not matched to a gene: 8. The CDR3 sequence is 14 residues long. This CDR3 is CATRQGNMNTEAFF. As DNA, the CDR3 is TGTGCCACAAGACAGGGAAATATGAACACTGAAGCTTTCTTT.

This clone was seen once. V and J are TRBV19 and TRBJ1-3; TRBD1 is a possible D gene (6 bases). Trimming took 5 bases from V and 0 from J, leaving 14 bases between them. Germline CDR1 LNHDA, CDR2 SQIVND (reference sequence). The CDR3 is made up of 16 amino acids. CDR3 sequence (DNA): TGTGCCAGTAGTCTAACTAGGGGACACTCTGGAAACACCATATATTTT. Its translation is CASSLTRGHSGNTIYF.

This clone has just a few counts. The chain is built from TRBV5-1 and TRBJ1-2, with D uncertain. Germline CDR1 is SGHRS and CDR2 is YFSETQ. Trimming stripped 1 base from V and 8 bases from J, with 18 bases between. The CDR3 has 15 amino acids. For the CDR3, the DNA is TGCGCCAGCAGCTTGATGGAGGCAACCTCTGAGGGCTACACCTTC. The encoded protein is CASSLMEATSEGYTF. The whole variable domain, filled in from reference TRBV5-1 and TRBJ1-2, reads KAGVTQTPRYLIKTRGQQVTLSCSPISGHRSVSWYQQTPGQGLQFLFEYFSETQRNKGNFPGRFSGRQFSNSRSEMNVSTLELGDSALYLCASSLMEATSEGYTFGSGTRLTVV.

This clone was counted only a few times. This chain's CDR3 is CASSLVGQQNTEAFF. For the CDR3, the DNA is TGTGCCAGCAGCTTAGTGGGACAGCAGAACACTGAAGCTTTCTTT. The V call is TRBV11-2, the J call TRBJ1-1, with 7 bases identical to TRBD1. The V gene's germline CDR1 is SGHAT and CDR2 FQNNGV. V trimming: 1 base; J trimming: 1 base; junction bases outside the gene matches: 3. The CDR3 has 15 amino acids.

V is TRBV7-2 and J is TRBJ2-7; D might be TRBD1 (6 bases). This CDR3 is 14 amino acids long. V lost 7 bases to trimming and J lost 0 bases, with 13 bases between them. Germline values: CDR1 SGHTA, CDR2 FQGNSA. The CDR3 DNA is TGTGCCAGCACCGGGACACGAAGCTCCTACGAGCAGTACTTC. Its translation: CASTGTRSSYEQYF.

The chain links TRBV7-3 to TRBJ1-6; D is unresolved. CDR1 is SGHTA, CDR2 FQGTGA, per germline. The CDR3 is 13 residues long. With 5 bases removed from V and 9 bases from J, the gap between germline ends came to 11 bases. The CDR3 sequence: CASSRGRGSPLHF. CDR3 in DNA: TGTGCCAGCAGCCGCGGGCGGGGTTCACCCCTCCACTTT.

The chain is built from TRBV5-1 and TRBJ2-7; 7 positions agree with TRBD1. Germline loops: CDR1 SGHRS, CDR2 YFSETQ. J lost 3 bases, V lost 4 bases, and 7 bases had no gene match. This CDR3 is built from 14 residues. CDR3 sequence: CASSARGQNYEQYF. In DNA, the CDR3 is TGCGCCAGCAGCGCGAGGGGACAGAACTACGAGCAGTACTTC. The full variable domain, rest sourced from reference TRBV5-1 and TRBJ2-7, is KAGVTQTPRYLIKTRGQQVTLSCSPISGHRSVSWYQQTPGQGLQFLFEYFSETQRNKGNFPGRFSGRQFSNSRSEMNVSTLELGDSALYLCASSARGQNYEQYFGPGTRLTVT.

This clone has only one observation. This chain links TRBV28 with TRBJ1-4; 10 nucleotides align to TRBD1. This CDR3 contains 16 residues. The ends lost 5 bases at V and 3 bases at J; junction bases unmatched: 6. CDR1 and CDR2 (germline): MDHEN, SYDVKM. CDR3 DNA: TGTGCCAGCAGTCTCGGGACAGGGGTGGCTAATGAAAAACTGTTTTTT. Translated, it gives CASSLGTGVANEKLFF.

This clone was observed a few times. The rearrangement links TRBV6-5 to TRBJ1-3, with a tentative D call TRBD1 (5 bases). The ends were cut back, 3 bases at V and 0 bases at J, with 12 bases in the middle. Germline lookup yields CDR1 MNHEY and CDR2 SVGAGI. CDR3 length: 16 residues. The CDR3 is CASSYSGGSSGNTIYF. Here the CDR3 DNA reads TGTGCCAGCAGTTATTCCGGGGGATCCTCTGGAAACACCATATATTTT.

This CDR3 is CASSSSGGNIQYF. The CDR3 coding sequence is TGTGCCAGCAGTTCGTCAGGGGGAAACATTCAGTACTTC. V and J are TRBV27 and TRBJ2-4; 7 positions agree with TRBD1. The germline CDR1 and CDR2 sequences are MNHEY and SMNVEV (reference sequence). This CDR3 is built from 13 residues. V lost 4 bases and J lost 6; bases outside the gene matches: 3.

V is TRBV19 and J is TRBJ2-2; D is unclear. In germline, CDR1 is LNHDA, CDR2 SQIVND (reference sequence). V dropped 4 bases and J dropped 7 bases, with 10 bases sitting between them. The CDR3 has 13 residues. DNA of the CDR3: TGTGCCAGTAGTAGATCCCCAGACGGGGAGCTGTTTTTT. It translates to CASSRSPDGELFF.

The CDR3 reads CASNLGISDTQYF. CDR3 nucleotides: TGTGCCAGCAATTTGGGCATTTCAGATACGCAGTATTTT. The rearrangement uses TRBV5-4 and TRBJ2-3; D call uncertain. This CDR3 region has 13 residues. Germline loops: CDR1 SGHNT, CDR2 YYREEE (reference sequence). V lost 6 bases and J lost 4, with 12 bases in between.

The V and J genes are TRBV4-1 and TRBJ1-1; a weak D match, TRBD1 (5 bases). V shed 3 bases and J shed 0 bases, with 11 bases lying between them. Germline CDR1 reads MGHRA; CDR2 reads YSYEKL. The length of the CDR3 is 15 residues. CDR3 nucleotide sequence: TGCGCCAGCAGCCAGAGACAGCTAATGAACACTGAAGCTTTCTTT. It specifies CASSQRQLMNTEAFF.